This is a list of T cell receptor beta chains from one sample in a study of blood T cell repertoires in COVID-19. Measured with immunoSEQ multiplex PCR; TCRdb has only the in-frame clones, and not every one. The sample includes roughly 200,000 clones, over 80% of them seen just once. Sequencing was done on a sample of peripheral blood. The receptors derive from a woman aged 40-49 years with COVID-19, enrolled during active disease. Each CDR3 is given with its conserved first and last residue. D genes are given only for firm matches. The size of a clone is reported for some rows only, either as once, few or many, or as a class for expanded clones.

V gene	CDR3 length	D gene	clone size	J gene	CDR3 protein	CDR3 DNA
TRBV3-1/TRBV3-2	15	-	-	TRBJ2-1	CASSQTSGGQNEQFF	TGTGCCAGCAGCCAAACCAGCGGAGGGCAAAATGAGCAGTTCTTC
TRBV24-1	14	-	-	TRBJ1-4	CATSGEGVEEKLFF	TGTGCCACCAGTGGGGAGGGAGTAGAGGAAAAACTGTTTTTT
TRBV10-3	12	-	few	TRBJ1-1	CAIRPEGREAFF	TGTGCCATCAGACCTGAGGGTCGAGAAGCTTTCTTT
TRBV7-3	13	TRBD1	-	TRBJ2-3	CASSLGTGDTQYF	TGTGCCAGCAGCTTAGGGACAGGGGATACGCAGTATTTT
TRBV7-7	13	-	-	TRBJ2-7	CASSLGSGYEQYF	TGTGCCAGCAGCTTAGGGTCGGGCTACGAGCAGTACTTC
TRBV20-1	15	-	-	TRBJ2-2	CSASSAGSNTGELFF	TGCAGTGCTAGTTCAGCGGGCTCGAACACCGGGGAGCTGTTTTTT
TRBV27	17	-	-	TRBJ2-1	CASSLEVRTLQVNEQFF	TGTGCCAGCAGTCTGGAAGTTAGGACGCTACAGGTCAATGAGCAGTTCTTC
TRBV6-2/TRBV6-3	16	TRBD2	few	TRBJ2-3	CASSLGLAASTDTQYF	TGTGCCAGCAGTTTGGGTCTAGCGGCTAGCACAGATACGCAGTATTTT
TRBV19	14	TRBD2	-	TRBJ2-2	CASMGTSVTGELFF	TGTGCCAGTATGGGGACTAGCGTGACCGGGGAGCTGTTTTTT
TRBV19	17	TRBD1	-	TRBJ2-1	CASSIDAGTGGFGEQFF	TGTGCCAGTAGTATTGATGCTGGGACAGGGGGGTTCGGGGAGCAGTTCTTC